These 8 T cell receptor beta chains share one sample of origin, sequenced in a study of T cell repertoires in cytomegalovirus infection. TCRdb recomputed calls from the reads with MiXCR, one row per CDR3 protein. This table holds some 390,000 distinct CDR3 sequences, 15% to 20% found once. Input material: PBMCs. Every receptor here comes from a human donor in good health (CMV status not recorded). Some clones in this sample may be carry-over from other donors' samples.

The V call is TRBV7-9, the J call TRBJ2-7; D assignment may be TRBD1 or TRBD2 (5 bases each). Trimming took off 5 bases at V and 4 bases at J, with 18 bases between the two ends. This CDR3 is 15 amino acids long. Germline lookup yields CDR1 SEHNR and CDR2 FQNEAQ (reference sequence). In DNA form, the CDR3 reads TGTGCCAGCAGCCCCCGGGACGGACCATCTTACGAGCAGTACTTC. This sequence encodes CASSPRDGPSYEQYF.

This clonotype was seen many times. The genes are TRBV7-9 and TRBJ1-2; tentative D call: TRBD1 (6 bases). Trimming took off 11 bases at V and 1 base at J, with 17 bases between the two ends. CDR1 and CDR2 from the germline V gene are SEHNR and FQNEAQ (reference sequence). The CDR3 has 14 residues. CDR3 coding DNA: TGTGCCGTCTACAGGGTGACGGATAACTATGGCTACACCTTC. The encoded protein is CAVYRVTDNYGYTF.

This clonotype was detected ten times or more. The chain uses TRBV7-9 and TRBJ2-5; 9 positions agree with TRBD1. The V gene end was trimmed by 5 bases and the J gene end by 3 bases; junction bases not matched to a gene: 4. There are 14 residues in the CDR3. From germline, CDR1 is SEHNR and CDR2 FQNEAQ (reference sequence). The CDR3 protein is CASSPGTGKETQYF. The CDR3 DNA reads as TGTGCCAGCAGCCCCGGGACAGGGAAAGAGACCCAGTACTTC.

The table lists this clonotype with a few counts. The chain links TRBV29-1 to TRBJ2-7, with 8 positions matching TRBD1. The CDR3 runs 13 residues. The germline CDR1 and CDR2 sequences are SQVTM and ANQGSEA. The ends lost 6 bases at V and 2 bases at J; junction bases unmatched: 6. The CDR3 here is CSVTGEAPYEQYF. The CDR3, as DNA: TGCAGCGTGACAGGGGAGGCCCCCTACGAGCAGTACTTC.

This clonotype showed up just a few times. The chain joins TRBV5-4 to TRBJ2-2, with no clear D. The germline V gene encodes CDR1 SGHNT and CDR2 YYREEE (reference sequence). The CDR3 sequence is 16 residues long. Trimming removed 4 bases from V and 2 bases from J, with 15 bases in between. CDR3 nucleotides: TGTGCCAGCAGCAAAAAACGACCCAGAAACACCGGGGAGCTGTTTTTT. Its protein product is CASSKKRPRNTGELFF.

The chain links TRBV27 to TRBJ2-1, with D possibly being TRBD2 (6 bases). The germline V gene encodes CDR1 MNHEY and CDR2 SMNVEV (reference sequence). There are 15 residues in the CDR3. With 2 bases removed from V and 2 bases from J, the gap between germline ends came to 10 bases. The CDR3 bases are TGTGCCAGCAGTTTAAGGTTAGCGGCCTACAATGAGCAGTTCTTC. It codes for CASSLRLAAYNEQFF.

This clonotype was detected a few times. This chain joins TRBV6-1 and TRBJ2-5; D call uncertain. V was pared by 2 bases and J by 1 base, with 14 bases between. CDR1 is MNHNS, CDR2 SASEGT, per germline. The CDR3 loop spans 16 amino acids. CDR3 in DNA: TGTGCCAGCAGTGAAAGCTCAATGGCAGCCCAAGAGACCCAGTACTTC. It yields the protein CASSESSMAAQETQYF.

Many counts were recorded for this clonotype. CDR3 region: CASSPSDRAETQYF. CDR3 DNA sequence: TGCGCCAGCAGCCCATCGGACAGGGCTGAGACCCAGTACTTC. The chain recombines TRBV4-3 with TRBJ2-5; 8 nucleotides align to TRBD1. CDR1 LGHNA and CDR2 YSLEER come from the germline V gene. This CDR3 is 14 amino acids long. J lost 5 bases, V lost 4 bases, and 6 bases had no gene match.